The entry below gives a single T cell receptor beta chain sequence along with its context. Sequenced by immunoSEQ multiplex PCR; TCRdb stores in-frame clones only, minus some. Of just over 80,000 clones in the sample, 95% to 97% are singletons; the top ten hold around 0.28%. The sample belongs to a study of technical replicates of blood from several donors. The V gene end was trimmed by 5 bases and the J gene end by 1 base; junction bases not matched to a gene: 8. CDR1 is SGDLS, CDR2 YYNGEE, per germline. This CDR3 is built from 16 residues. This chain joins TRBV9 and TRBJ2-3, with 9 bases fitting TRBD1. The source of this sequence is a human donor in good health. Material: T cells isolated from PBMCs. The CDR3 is CASSETGGGGTDTQYF. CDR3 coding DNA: TGTGCCAGCAGTGAAACAGGGGGCGGCGGCACAGATACGCAGTATTTT.